Below, one TCR beta chain is given with its context. The data were taken from a study of blood T cell repertoires in COVID-19. Assay: immunoSEQ multiplex PCR; the TCRdb copy retains only in-frame clones and omits some. Of 90,000 or so clones listed, roughly 89% were seen once; the top ten hold about 3.7%. Germline V gene sequence: CDR1 SGHDT, CDR2 YYEEEE. This CDR3 has 14 residues. V lost 2 bases and J lost 5; bases outside the gene matches: 6. This clonotype originated in a woman in her 70s with acute or convalescent COVID-19. Sequenced material: peripheral blood. V and J are TRBV5-6 and TRBJ1-1; 7 bases fit TRBD1. The CDR3 bases are TGTGCCAGCAGCTTCGTGAGGGGGCTGACTGAAGCTTTCTTT. It specifies CASSFVRGLTEAFF.